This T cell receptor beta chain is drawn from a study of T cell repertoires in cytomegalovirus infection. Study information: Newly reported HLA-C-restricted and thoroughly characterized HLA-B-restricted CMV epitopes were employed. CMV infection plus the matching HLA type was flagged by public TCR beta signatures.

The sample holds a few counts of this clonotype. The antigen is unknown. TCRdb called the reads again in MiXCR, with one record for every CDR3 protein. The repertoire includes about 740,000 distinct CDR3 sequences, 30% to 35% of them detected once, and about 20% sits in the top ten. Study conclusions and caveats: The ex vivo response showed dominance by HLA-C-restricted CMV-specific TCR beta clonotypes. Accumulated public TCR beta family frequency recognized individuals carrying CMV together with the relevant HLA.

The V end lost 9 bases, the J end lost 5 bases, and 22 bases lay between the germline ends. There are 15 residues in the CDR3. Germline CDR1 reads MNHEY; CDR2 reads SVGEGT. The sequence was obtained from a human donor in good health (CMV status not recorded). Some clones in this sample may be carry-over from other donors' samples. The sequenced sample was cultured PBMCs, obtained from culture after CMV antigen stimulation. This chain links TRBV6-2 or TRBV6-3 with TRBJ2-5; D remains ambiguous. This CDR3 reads CARSWVPAAGETQYF. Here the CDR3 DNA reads TGTGCCAGATCTTGGGTACCTGCTGCCGGGGAGACCCAGTACTTC.